The clone carrying this T cell receptor (beta chain) was detected a few times. Its antigen is unidentified. The sample originates from a study of cytomegalovirus exposure and HLA in healthy donors. General observations from the study: Previous analysis showed most TCR beta V segments were productive about 87% or about 30% of the time.

60 Vbeta and 13 Jbeta primers were used in PCR. Repertoires were generated with immunoSEQ multiplex PCR, while TCRdb's copy carries only in-frame clones and drops some. This sample yields 130,000 or so clones, of which approximately 80% are seen a single time; 1.5% to 2% belongs to the top ten. The donors, nominally healthy at sampling, likely had unrecorded immune exposures. This TCR derives from a man in his forties or fifties in good health and CMV-seronegative. Sequenced input: PBMCs.

The CDR3 bases are TGTGCCAGCAGCTTAGTAAGCGCCGGCTCCGAGCAGTACTTC. Translating it yields CASSLVSAGSEQYF. The chain recombines TRBV7-6 with TRBJ2-7; D not resolved. Trimming pared 1 base from V and 6 bases from J, leaving 13 bases between. CDR3 length equals 14 residues. Germline V gene data show CDR1 as SGHVS and CDR2 as FNYEAQ.